The rows below give T cell receptor beta chains drawn from one sample of a study of cytomegalovirus exposure and HLA in healthy donors. Sequencing was performed with immunoSEQ multiplex PCR; in TCRdb, only in-frame clones are kept and a portion is missing. The repertoire consists of 150,000 to 200,000 clones, with about 83% occurring once and the leading ten covering about 1.5%. The material sequenced was PBMCs. Receptors originate from a young woman in good health and CMV-seronegative. The CDR3 runs from the conserved cysteine through the conserved F or W. Fields, in order: V gene, D gene, J gene, clone size, CDR3 protein, CDR3 DNA. A D gene is named only where the DNA matches it firmly. Where a row states a size, it is once, few, many or the class of an expanded clone; other rows omit it.

>TRBV6-6|TRBD2|TRBJ2-3|.
CASSYPSELAGITQYF
TGTGCCAGCAGTTACCCCTCAGAGCTAGCGGGTATTACGCAGTATTTT
>TRBV5-1|.|TRBJ2-7|.
CASSLELRKADEQYF
TGCGCCAGCAGCTTGGAGTTGAGGAAGGCCGACGAGCAGTACTTC
>TRBV18|TRBD1|TRBJ2-7|.
CASSLGRDRKYEQYF
TGTGCCAGCTCACTAGGCCGGGACAGAAAGTACGAGCAGTACTTC
>TRBV7-8|TRBD1|TRBJ1-2|.
CASSAGQGANYGYTF
TGTGCCAGCAGCGCGGGACAGGGGGCTAACTATGGCTACACCTTC
>TRBV27|TRBD1|TRBJ2-7|.
CASSRPGTGVYEQYF
TGTGCCAGCAGTCGACCCGGGACAGGGGTTTACGAGCAGTACTTC
>TRBV6-5|.|TRBJ2-5|.
CASQLGGPGGETQYF
TGTGCCTCACAGTTAGGGGGACCGGGGGGAGAGACCCAGTACTTC
>TRBV2|.|TRBJ1-2|.
CASTEGPRGYTF
TGTGCCAGCACGGAGGGGCCTCGGGGCTACACCTTC
>TRBV2|.|TRBJ2-7|once
CASSEASSYEYEQYF
TGTGCCAGCAGTGAAGCGAGTAGTTATGAGTACGAGCAGTACTTC
>TRBV25-1|.|TRBJ1-1|.
CASEPIRSNTEAFF
TGTGCCAGCGAGCCGATTCGGTCCAACACTGAAGCTTTCTTT
>TRBV2|.|TRBJ2-6|.
CASSPGGTVPF
TGTGCCAGCAGCCCTGGGGGGACAGTCCCTTTC
>TRBV11-2|TRBD2|TRBJ2-1|.
CASSLEGVQGLAFEQFF
TGTGCCAGCAGCTTAGAGGGGGTTCAGGGACTAGCATTTGAGCAGTTCTTC
>TRBV6-1|.|TRBJ2-3|.
CASSALGGAPGYF
TGTGCCAGCAGTGCCCTCGGCGGGGCTCCGGGGTATTTT
>TRBV19|TRBD1|TRBJ1-2|.
CARTGVYGYTF
TGTGCCAGGACAGGGGTATATGGCTACACCTTC
>TRBV18|.|TRBJ2-7|.
CASSPSDYEQYF
TGTGCCAGCTCACCAAGCGACTACGAGCAGTACTTC
>TRBV5-1|.|TRBJ1-4|once
CASSYYYLTGSQYEKLFF
TGCGCCAGCAGCTACTATTACCTAACAGGGTCCCAATACGAAAAACTGTTTTTT
>TRBV7-9|TRBD1|TRBJ2-1|.
CASSLVDRGGNEQFF
TGTGCCAGCAGCTTAGTGGACAGGGGAGGGAATGAGCAGTTCTTC
>TRBV28|.|TRBJ1-3|.
CASSFLWTVSGNTIYF
TGTGCCAGCAGTTTTCTCTGGACAGTCTCTGGAAACACCATATATTTT
>TRBV6-6|.|TRBJ2-7|.
CAVGQLGLYEQYF
TGTGCCGTTGGACAGTTAGGACTCTACGAGCAGTACTTC